The 2 T cell receptor beta chains reported below all come from one sample, sequenced in a study of CD8 T cells in Susac syndrome. Reverse transcription of roughly 0.5 to 1 ug RNA used random hexamers. TCRdb reprocessed the immunoSEQ multiplex PCR reads with MiXCR, giving one entry per CDR3 protein. The sample yields some 300,000 distinct CDR3 sequences, roughly 85% seen once. Material: CD8+ T cells from PBMCs. The receptor set was obtained from a human donor with multiple sclerosis.

The chain recombines TRBV19 with TRBJ1-2; 9 nucleotides agree with TRBD1. After removal of 5 bases from V and 5 bases from J, the junction contained 21 bases not matched to a gene. Germline CDR1 is LNHDA and CDR2 is SQIVND (reference sequence). The CDR3 loop spans 19 amino acids. The CDR3 is CASSPRQGTGTGLRYGYTF. The CDR3 DNA reads TGTGCCAGTAGTCCCAGGCAAGGGACAGGGACGGGACTGCGGTATGGCTACACCTTC. Looking up the rest from reference TRBV19 and TRBJ1-2 gives the full variable domain: DGGITQSPKYLFRKEGQNVTLSCEQNLNHDAMYWYRQDPGQGLRLIYYSQIVNDFQKGDIAEGYSVSREKKESFPLTVTSAQKNPTAFYLCASSPRQGTGTGLRYGYTFGSGTRLTVV.

The chain recombines TRBV7-9 with TRBJ2-1; TRBD2 aligns across 14 bases. Germline V CDR1 and CDR2: SEHNR, FQNEAQ (reference sequence). The CDR3 is 17 amino acids. Trimming removed 0 bases from V and 7 bases from J; junction bases left unmatched: 5. The CDR3 coding sequence is TGTGCCAGCAGCTTAGCGAGGGGACTAGCGGGAGATAATGAGCAGTTCTTC. This translates into CASSLARGLAGDNEQFF.